These 27 T cell receptor beta chains share one sample of origin, sequenced in a study (dated by TCRdb to about 2015). The library was produced with multiplex PCR. Instrument on record: Ion Torrent PGM. Adaptor-ligated barcode primers were used to amplify TRBV12-4/TRBJ1-2 clonotypes in the roughly 23-patient analysis. TCRdb trimmed public reads at Q25 via fastp, called clones via MiXCR and kept in-frame beta chains. Each CDR3 protein gets just one entry, which takes the most common genes and DNA from the rows behind it. Here the sample has over 1,000 distinct CDR3 sequences; 25% occur a single time. The top ten clonotypes cover under 7.5% of the sample. Cells that were CD4+CD25+CD127-/low were isolated as Tregs. What was sequenced was tumor-infiltrating Tregs sorted from the breast tumor. Every receptor here comes from a female donor with breast cancer.

This clonotype ranks as medium-sized. The chain uses TRBV12-3 or TRBV12-4 and TRBJ1-2; D ambiguous. This CDR3 comprises 13 residues. V was shortened by 1 base and J by 2 bases, with 5 bases between the two germline ends. The CDR3 coding sequence is TGTGCCAGCAGTTTAGTCCAGAACTATGGCTACACCTTC. Protein sequence: CASSLVQNYGYTF.

V and J are TRBV12-3 or TRBV12-4 and TRBJ1-2, with 8 nucleotides matching TRBD1. The CDR3 is made up of 16 amino acids. The trim removed 5 bases at V and 2 bases at J, leaving 10 bases unmatched. This chain's CDR3 is CASSDGPGQENYGYTF. The CDR3 DNA reads TGTGCCAGCAGTGATGGACCGGGACAGGAAAACTATGGCTACACCTTC.

This clonotype is labeled medium-sized. The chain is built from TRBV12-3 or TRBV12-4 and TRBJ1-2; D not certain. The CDR3 is made up of 14 amino acids. Deletions cut 3 bases from V and 0 bases from J, with 8 bases between. The CDR3 coding sequence is TGTGCCAGCAGTTTGAGCCTAGCTAACTATGGCTACACCTTC. Translating gives CASSLSLANYGYTF.

By sample share, this clonotype is large. The V call is TRBV12-3 or TRBV12-4, the J call TRBJ1-2; 7 bases are shared with TRBD1. The CDR3 loop spans 13 amino acids. With 6 bases clipped from V and 5 bases from J, the junction kept 6 bases outside the gene matches. The CDR3 loop reads CASSGTAVYGYTF. Here the CDR3 DNA reads TGTGCCAGCAGCGGGACAGCGGTATATGGCTACACCTTC.

The chain recombines TRBV12-3 or TRBV12-4 with TRBJ1-2, with TRBD1 identical over 7 bases. There are 12 residues in the CDR3. Trimming at V came to 7 bases and at J to 8 bases, leaving 7 bases not matched to a gene. The CDR3 protein is CASTRQGGGYTF. The CDR3, as DNA: TGTGCCAGCACTCGACAGGGCGGCGGCTACACCTTC.

By sample fraction, this clonotype is medium-sized (0.01 to 0.1%). V and J are TRBV12-3 or TRBV12-4 and TRBJ1-2; D perhaps matches TRBD1 (6 bases). This CDR3 is 12 amino acids long. Trimming shortened V by 3 bases and J by 5 bases, and 7 bases separated the two germline ends. The CDR3 sequence: CASSFTGYGYTF. The DNA for the CDR3 is TGTGCCAGCAGTTTTACAGGGTATGGCTACACCTTC.

The chain has TRBV12-3 or TRBV12-4 and TRBJ1-2, with D uncertain. Trimming took 0 bases from V and 0 from J, leaving 5 bases between them. CDR3 size: 14 residues. The CDR3 sequence: CASSLAVANYGYTF. The CDR3, as DNA: TGTGCCAGCAGTTTAGCTGTAGCTAACTATGGCTACACCTTC.

The chain employs TRBV12-3 or TRBV12-4 and TRBJ1-2; D is unresolved. The germline V and J ends were trimmed by 3 bases and 3 bases, with 11 bases remaining between them. This CDR3 region has 14 residues. CDR3 in DNA: TGTGCCAGCAGTTTCCTGAACGGGGACTATGGCTACACCTTC. Its protein product is CASSFLNGDYGYTF.

V usage is TRBV12-3 or TRBV12-4 and J usage is TRBJ1-2; possible D gene TRBD1, 6 bases. V was cut by 4 bases and J by 0 bases, with 15 bases left in between. The CDR3 extends over 16 amino acids. DNA of the CDR3: TGTGCCAGCAGTTCAACAGGGTCGAGAGCTAACTATGGCTACACCTTC. This sequence encodes CASSSTGSRANYGYTF.

This chain links TRBV12-3 or TRBV12-4 with TRBJ1-2; D gene ambiguous. The V end lost 6 bases, the J end lost 9 bases, and 14 bases lay between the germline ends. The CDR3 is 12 amino acids. Here the CDR3 reads CASSLGRWSYTF. The CDR3 DNA follows: TGTGCCAGCAGCCTCGGACGATGGAGCTACACCTTC.

This clonotype is labeled as medium-sized. The J gene is TRBJ1-2, the V gene TRBV12-3 or TRBV12-4, with D perhaps TRBD1 (5 bases). The CDR3 totals 15 residues. Trimming removed 5 bases at V and 0 bases at J, with 13 bases between. The CDR3 spells CASSAGPKTNYGYTF. CDR3 DNA: TGTGCCAGCAGTGCGGGACCAAAGACTAACTATGGCTACACCTTC.

Sample share makes this clonotype medium-sized. The J gene is TRBJ1-2, the V gene TRBV12-3 or TRBV12-4; the D gene is possibly TRBD1 (6 bases). Trimming left V 2 bases short and J 1 base short, with 11 bases between. There are 15 residues in the CDR3. Here the CDR3 DNA reads TGTGCCAGCAGTTTATCCCCAGGGGATAACTATGGCTACACCTTC. Translation: CASSLSPGDNYGYTF.

This clonotype is medium-sized within its sample. The chain recombines TRBV12-3 or TRBV12-4 with TRBJ1-2; possible D gene TRBD1, 5 bases. V was clipped by 5 bases and J by 8 bases, with 12 bases between them. The CDR3 is 12 residues long. The CDR3 DNA reads as TGTGCCAGCAGTCGGAGGGGAATAGGCTACACCTTC. It translates to CASSRRGIGYTF.

This clonotype rates as large. The chain is built from TRBV12-3 or TRBV12-4 and TRBJ1-2, with D uncertain. CDR3 length: 11 amino acids. The V gene lost 2 bases and the J gene lost 4 bases, with 2 bases spanning the gap. CDR3 amino acids: CASSLSYGYTF. The CDR3 bases are TGTGCCAGCAGTTTAAGCTATGGCTACACCTTC.

Judged by abundance, this clonotype is medium-sized. This chain uses TRBV12-3 or TRBV12-4 with TRBJ1-2; D not resolved. Trimming shortened V by 5 bases and J by 8 bases, and 12 bases separated the two germline ends. The CDR3 loop spans 12 amino acids. Here the CDR3 DNA reads TGTGCCAGCAGTGCCGGGCTCCGGGGCTACACCTTC. Its protein product is CASSAGLRGYTF.

The chain links TRBV12-3 or TRBV12-4 to TRBJ1-2; TRBD1 aligns across 7 bases. This CDR3 has 12 amino acids. J was trimmed by 4 bases and V by 6 bases; bases with no gene match: 2. The CDR3 is CASSGTAYGYTF. In DNA form, the CDR3 reads TGTGCCAGCAGCGGGACAGCCTATGGCTACACCTTC.

This rearrangement joins TRBV12-3 or TRBV12-4 to TRBJ1-2; possibly TRBD1 for D (6 bases). This CDR3 is built from 15 residues. The germline V and J ends were trimmed by 6 bases and 2 bases, with 16 bases remaining between them. The CDR3 sequence: CASSLAPQGNYGYTF. Here the CDR3 DNA reads TGTGCCAGCAGCCTTGCCCCACAGGGAAACTATGGCTACACCTTC.

Judged by abundance, this clonotype is large. The genes are TRBV12-3 or TRBV12-4 and TRBJ1-2; possibly TRBD1 for D (5 bases). The CDR3 covers 13 residues. The V gene lost 3 bases and the J gene lost 4 bases, with 9 bases spanning the gap. CDR3 DNA sequence: TGTGCCAGCAGTTTGCCAGGGATCTATGGCTACACCTTC. Residues: CASSLPGIYGYTF.

In this sample, this clonotype is large (0.1 to 1%). The gene calls are TRBV12-3 or TRBV12-4 and TRBJ1-2; D gene unclear. The CDR3 runs 13 residues. The V and J ends lost 5 bases and 8 bases respectively, with 15 bases between them. CDR3 residues: CASSPLGVGGYTF. The CDR3 DNA sequence: TGTGCCAGCAGTCCCCTTGGGGTGGGCGGCTACACCTTC.

This clonotype was observed a few times. This sequence joins TRBV12-3 or TRBV12-4 and TRBJ1-2; D gene uncertain. This CDR3 has 12 amino acids. Trimming pared 4 bases from V and 0 bases from J, leaving 3 bases between. This CDR3 reads CASSYSNYGYTF. Here the CDR3 DNA reads TGTGCCAGCAGTTATTCTAACTATGGCTACACCTTC.

Relative to its sample, this clonotype is medium-sized. The chain uses TRBV12-3 or TRBV12-4 and TRBJ1-2; a possible D gene is TRBD1 (6 bases). Trimming removed 4 bases from V and 4 bases from J, with 10 bases in between. The CDR3 is 13 residues long. CDR3 coding DNA: TGTGCCAGCAGTTCGGACAGATCCTATGGCTACACCTTC. Translating it yields CASSSDRSYGYTF.

V and J are TRBV12-3 or TRBV12-4 and TRBJ1-2; 8 nucleotides align to TRBD1. CDR3 size: 14 residues. With 6 bases clipped from V and 4 bases from J, the junction kept 7 bases outside the gene matches. Written as DNA, the CDR3 is TGTGCCAGCAGCCAGGACAGGGCCTCCTATGGCTACACCTTC. Protein sequence: CASSQDRASYGYTF.

The rearrangement links TRBV12-3 or TRBV12-4 to TRBJ1-2, with D perhaps matching TRBD1 (5 bases). Trimming cost V 8 bases and J 3 bases, with 10 bases left between them. CDR3 size: 12 residues. The CDR3: CASLGQDYGYTF. The CDR3 DNA sequence: TGTGCCAGCCTCGGACAAGACTATGGCTACACCTTC.

The chain has TRBV12-3 or TRBV12-4 and TRBJ1-2; D is unclear. The CDR3 totals 14 residues. The ends were cut back, 2 bases at V and 0 bases at J, with 7 bases in the middle. CDR3 DNA sequence: TGTGCCAGCAGTTTACAGCTTGCTAACTATGGCTACACCTTC. Encoded protein: CASSLQLANYGYTF.

This clonotype ranks as medium-sized. The chain combines TRBV12-3 or TRBV12-4 with TRBJ1-2; maybe TRBD1 (5 bases). V was cut by 5 bases and J by 4 bases, with 11 bases left in between. The CDR3 has 13 residues. This chain's CDR3 is CASSTGGGYGYTF. CDR3 DNA: TGTGCCAGCAGTACAGGAGGCGGCTATGGCTACACCTTC.

The chain joins TRBV12-3 or TRBV12-4 to TRBJ1-2; D call uncertain. The CDR3 sequence is 12 residues long. V gave up 8 bases and J gave up 3 bases, with 10 bases separating them. The CDR3 DNA follows: TGTGCCAGCGGCCGGCAGGACTATGGCTACACCTTC. Translated: CASGRQDYGYTF.

The chain carries TRBV12-3 or TRBV12-4 and TRBJ1-2; unclear D gene. V gave up 3 bases and J gave up 14 bases, with 19 bases separating them. The CDR3 has 13 residues. CDR3 bases: TGTGCCAGCAGTTTGGCCCGAGACACTTCCCATACCTTC. Translated: CASSLARDTSHTF.